This paragraph covers one T cell receptor (beta chain) sequence. This clonotype appeared many times. This receptor's antigen is unknown. Per-base quality was not reported, and no clone a single base away is much larger than it. The data originate from a study of human T cells and chemical hapten exposure (dated by TCRdb to about 2021). Study-wide context: For sensitization, 2% DPC in acetone was applied to a roughly 2 cm by roughly 2 cm area of upper inner arm skin. In alopecia patients, the study followed how the peripheral blood TCR repertoire changed in vivo over primary and secondary sensitization to diphenylcyclopropenone (DPC), a hapten. Libraries were pooled for sequencing, and per-sample TCR yields varied mainly because of small differences in library volumes within the pool. The patient cohort, mostly female, included alopecia areata with under or over 50% scalp involvement, alopecia totalis and alopecia universalis. Blood samples were taken from patients before sensitization (week 0) and then at 2, 6 and about 24 weeks after DPC sensitization. Weekly therapeutic DPC doses were additionally applied to the scalp of patients throughout the roughly 25-week study period. Patch tests used Finn chambers with 0.01% DPC on the upper back, scored after 6 days by International Contact Dermatitis Research Group standards. Twenty-nine alopecia patients provided blood for TCR sequencing at one to four time points (pre-sensitization, 2, 6 and 24 weeks).

The paper's findings and limits, for the study overall: Significantly more large CDR3 similarity clusters were formed by expanded TCRs than by pre-sensitization or healthy control sets, consistent with antigen-driven responses. Repeated subsampling changed both the strength of the expansion versus patch-test correlation and the threshold at which the correlation became significant. Because all patients had alopecia, a presumed autoimmune disease, the immune response of the patients might differ from that of healthy individuals. A positive correlation was found between the number of PT1 expanded TCRs and patch test score, with significance reached at thresholds 8, 16 and 32 but not 4. DPC sensitization did not change the number of TCRs with a frequency above 1 in 1000, and there was no evidence of changes in global repertoire structure.

The library relied on RACE. Reads for this sample came from a NextSeq 500. During library preparation, unique molecular identifiers were attached to individual cDNA molecules so that TCRs could be counted quantitatively and reproducibly. For every blood RNA sample, sequencing covered both the TCR alpha and TCR beta chains. From the authors' description of their analysis: Samples had a median of approximately 96,000 TCRs, with a range from about 23,224 to 750,000. V, J and CDR3 annotation of the TCR reads was carried out using the Decombinator software suite. For the PS versus PT1 abundance plots, all samples were subsampled to the same number of TCRs (28,000). TCRs were defined as expanded if absent before sensitization and observed at least eight times at the 2-week time point. TCRdb itself trimmed the public reads at Q25 with fastp, ran MiXCR and retained productive beta chains. When rows share a CDR3 protein, they turn into one entry using the most common DNA and genes. Here the V and J calls rest on TCRdb's processing, not on the authors' analysis. The sample table holds tens of thousands of distinct CDR3 sequences, of which about a tenth were seen once. Of the sample, 6.8% is held by the ten largest clones.

Trimming costs V 4 bases and J 5 bases, and their ends lie 13 bases apart. CDR1 and CDR2, per the germline V gene, are MGHDK and SYGVNS. From the cysteine through the phenylalanine, the CDR3 covers 14 amino acids. The sequence is cut down to CDR3 DNA, 42 bases in frame from base 1. Per the publication, the time point label means: patch test 2, 6 weeks after DPC sensitization. The sample's treatment or condition, from its label and the paper: therapeutic diphenylcyclopropenone sensitization with weekly scalp DPC. At every patch-test visit, the blood draw took place before the patch test was put on. Patients were considered eligible if aged 18 to 70, diagnosed with alopecia and deemed suitable for DPC therapy, and patients were excluded if pregnant. Total RNA was extracted from unfractionated whole blood collected in Tempus Blood RNA tubes.

The origin of this receptor is a woman between 45 and 60 years old with alopecia areata. Some clones in this sample may be carry-over from other donors' samples. The rearrangement combines TRBV25-1 with TRBJ2-3, with no confidently assigned D gene. The starting material was whole blood, obtained in connection with sensitization to the hapten diphenylcyclopropenone (DPC). The CDR3 region has the sequence CASSGSGGRDTQYF. At the DNA level, the sequence is TGTGCCAGCAGTGGGTCCGGTGGCCGAGATACGCAGTATTTT. Reference TRBV25-1 and TRBJ2-3 proteins supply the regions before and after the CDR3; the full variable domain is: EADIYQTPRYLVIGTGKKITLECSQTMGHDKMYWYQQDPGMELHLIHYSYGVNSTEKGDLSSESTVSRIRTEHFPLTLESARPSHTSQYLCASSGSGGRDTQYFGPGTRLTVL.